The following is a T cell receptor beta chain sequence with its context. Its antigen has not been determined. No much larger clone exists at a distance of one base, and base qualities are not known. These data originate in a study of CD8 T cells in ankylosing spondylitis (dated by TCRdb to about 2017). The study in broad terms: To find TCR variants linked to disease, the study profiled T cell receptor beta repertoires in ankylosing spondylitis patients and healthy donors. Peripheral blood samples were taken, and synovial fluid was additionally collected from ankylosing spondylitis patients. The full study cohort comprised 25 or so ankylosing spondylitis patients and about 110 healthy donors. What the research found in general, with its limitations: The disease-linked clones showed a CD8+ phenotype and occurred at relatively low frequencies in peripheral blood. The disease-linked clones were reported to be significantly enriched in matched synovial fluid samples from ankylosing spondylitis patients. Some motif variants had previously been reported in the synovial fluid and blood of reactive arthritis patients, which suggests shared mechanisms of disease initiation. A TCR beta motif made up of fewer than 10 highly homologous amino acid variants appeared to be characteristic of blood from ankylosing spondylitis patients.

The reads were generated on an Illumina MiSeq. Quantitative 5'-RACE with molecular barcodes was used to prepare TCR beta libraries. On the study's bioinformatics: A new computational method based on a probabilistic model of VDJ rearrangement was used to identify disease-linked TCR variants. Through fastp at Q25 and MiXCR, TCRdb rebuilt clones from the public reads, retaining in-frame beta chains. Each entry is one CDR3 protein sequence, shown with its most common DNA and genes. TCRdb assigned the V and J calls; the authors' analysis was not used. In all, the sample holds 37,000 or so distinct CDR3 sequences, and 16% of those were seen once. 45% of the sample is in the top ten clones. The sequenced material came from blood. The clonotype was recovered from a male donor with ankylosing spondylitis or in good health (not recorded which).

The CDR3 protein is CASSVRQGSDTQYF. The nucleotides are TGTGCCAGCAGCGTCCGACAGGGCTCAGATACGCAGTATTTT. Recombination connected TRBV9 to TRBJ2-3; a stretch of 7 junction bases matches TRBD1. Per the germline V gene, SGDLS is the CDR1 and YYNGEE is the CDR2. Here V drops 2 bases and J drops 4 bases, and the junction holds 4 bases not matched to any gene. Spanning cysteine to phenylalanine, the CDR3 consists of 14 amino acids. Only CDR3 DNA remains: 42 bases, in frame from the first base.